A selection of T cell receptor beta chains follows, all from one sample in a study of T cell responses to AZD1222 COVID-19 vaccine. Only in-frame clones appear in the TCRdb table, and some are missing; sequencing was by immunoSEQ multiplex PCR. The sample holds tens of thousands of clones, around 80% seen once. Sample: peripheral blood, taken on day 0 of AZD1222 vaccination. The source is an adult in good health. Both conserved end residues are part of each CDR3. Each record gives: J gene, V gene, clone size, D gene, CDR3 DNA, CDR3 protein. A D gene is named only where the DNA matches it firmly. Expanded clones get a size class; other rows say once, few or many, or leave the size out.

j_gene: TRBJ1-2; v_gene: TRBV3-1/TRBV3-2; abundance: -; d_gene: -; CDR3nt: TGTGCCAGCAGCCAAGATCGCAGGACCTATGGCTACACCTTC; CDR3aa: CASSQDRRTYGYTF
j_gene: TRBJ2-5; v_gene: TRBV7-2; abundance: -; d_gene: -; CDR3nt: TGTGCCAGCAGCCTAGGGCTCCAGACCCAGTACTTC; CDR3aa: CASSLGLQTQYF
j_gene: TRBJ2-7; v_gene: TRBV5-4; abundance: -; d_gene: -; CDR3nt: TGTGCCAGCAGCTTGGAACGGCAAAGCTCCTACGAGCAGTACTTC; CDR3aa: CASSLERQSSYEQYF
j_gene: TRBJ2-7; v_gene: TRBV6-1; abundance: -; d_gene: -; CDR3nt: TGTGCCAGCAGTGAGGGGGACCCGGGATATGCCTACGAGCAGTACTTC; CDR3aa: CASSEGDPGYAYEQYF
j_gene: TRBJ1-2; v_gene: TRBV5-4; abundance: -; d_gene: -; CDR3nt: TGTGCCAGCACCTTGGACGGGGTCGGTGGCTACACCTTC; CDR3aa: CASTLDGVGGYTF
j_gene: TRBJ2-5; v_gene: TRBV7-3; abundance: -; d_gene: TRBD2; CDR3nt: TGTGCCAGCAGTTTGACTAGCGGACAAGAGACCCAGTACTTC; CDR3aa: CASSLTSGQETQYF
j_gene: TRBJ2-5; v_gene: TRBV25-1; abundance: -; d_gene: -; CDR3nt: TGTGCCAGCAGTGAATATAACAGCCCGGGGGAGACCCAGTACTTC; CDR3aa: CASSEYNSPGETQYF
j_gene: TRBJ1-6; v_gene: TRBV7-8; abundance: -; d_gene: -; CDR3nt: TGTGCCAGCAGCTTAGGGGTAGCAGGAAATTCACCCCTCCACTTT; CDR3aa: CASSLGVAGNSPLHF
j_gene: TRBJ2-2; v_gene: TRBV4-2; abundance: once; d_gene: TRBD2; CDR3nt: TGTGCCAGCAGCCCTGATCGCGGGGGGTTCACCGGGGAGCTGTTTTTT; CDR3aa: CASSPDRGGFTGELFF
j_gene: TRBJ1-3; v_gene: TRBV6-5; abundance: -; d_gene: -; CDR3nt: TGTGCCAGCAGTTACTCCTTCGGGGGAAACACCATATATTTT; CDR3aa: CASSYSFGGNTIYF
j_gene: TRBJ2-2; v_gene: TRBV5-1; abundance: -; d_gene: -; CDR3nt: TGCGCCAGCACCAGGACAGCGCTCCCCGGGGAGCTGTTTTTT; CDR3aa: CASTRTALPGELFF
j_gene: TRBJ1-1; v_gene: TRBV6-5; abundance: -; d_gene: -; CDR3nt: TGTGCCAGCAGCTTCGAAAGGAGGACACAAGCTTTCTTT; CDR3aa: CASSFERRTQAFF
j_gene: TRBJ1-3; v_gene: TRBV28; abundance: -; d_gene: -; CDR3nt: TGTGCCAGCAGTTTATCGGGGGGCGGCGTTCTCTCTGGAAACACCATATATTTT; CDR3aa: CASSLSGGGVLSGNTIYF
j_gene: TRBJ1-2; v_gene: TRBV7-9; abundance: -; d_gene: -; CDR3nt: TGTGCCAGCAGCTTAGTAGCAGGGAACTATGGCTACACCTTC; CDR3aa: CASSLVAGNYGYTF
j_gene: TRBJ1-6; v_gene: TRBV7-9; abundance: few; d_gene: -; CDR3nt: TGTGCCAGCAGCTTAGGGGACCCCTATAATTCACCCCTCCACTTT; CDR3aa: CASSLGDPYNSPLHF